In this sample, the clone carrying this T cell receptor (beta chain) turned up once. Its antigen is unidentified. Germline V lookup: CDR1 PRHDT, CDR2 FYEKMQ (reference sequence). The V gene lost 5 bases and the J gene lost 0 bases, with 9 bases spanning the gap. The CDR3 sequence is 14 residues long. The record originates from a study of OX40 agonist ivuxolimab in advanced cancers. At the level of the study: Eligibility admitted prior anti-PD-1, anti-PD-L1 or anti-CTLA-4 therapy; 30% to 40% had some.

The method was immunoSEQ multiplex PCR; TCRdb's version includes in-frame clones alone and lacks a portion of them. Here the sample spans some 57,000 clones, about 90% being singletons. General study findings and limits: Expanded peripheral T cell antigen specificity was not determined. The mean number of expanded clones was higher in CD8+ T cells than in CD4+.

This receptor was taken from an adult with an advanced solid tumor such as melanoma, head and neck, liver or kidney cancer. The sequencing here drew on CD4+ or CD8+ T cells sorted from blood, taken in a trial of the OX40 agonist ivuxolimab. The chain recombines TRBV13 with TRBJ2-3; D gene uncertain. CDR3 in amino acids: CASSPPVSTDTQYF. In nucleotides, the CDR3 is TGTGCCAGCAGCCCGCCGGTGAGCACAGATACGCAGTATTTT.